This T cell receptor beta chain was identified during a study of blood T cell repertoires in COVID-19. Study overall: From the United States, Italy and Spain came samples of acute and convalescent COVID-19. Sample material is recorded as cDNA or gDNA derived from T cells, B-cell-depleted T cells, or PBMCs.

Original processing notes: How many nucleated cells were present was estimated from reference gene primer amplification. Sequencing was performed with immunoSEQ multiplex PCR; in TCRdb, only in-frame clones are kept and a portion is missing. V, J and clone size were drawn from that table, and D and trimming were deduced from the DNA. The sample yields some 170,000 clones, around 83% seen once. The germline gives CDR1 WNHNN, CDR2 SYGVQD (reference sequence). The CDR3 has 16 residues. Trimming cost V 3 bases and J 5 bases; bases outside gene matches: 6. The TCR comes from a woman between 55 and 75 years old with acute or convalescent COVID-19. The rearrangement links TRBV10-1 to TRBJ2-3; TRBD2 matches at 12 bases. Sequences were obtained from peripheral blood. CDR3 residues: CASSDRLAGGLDTQYF. CDR3 nucleotide sequence: TGCGCCAGCAGTGACAGGCTAGCGGGAGGGTTAGATACGCAGTATTTT.